The sequence of this TCR beta chain was determined in a study of blood T cell repertoires in COVID-19. Some clones are missing from TCRdb's copy, which holds only in-frame ones; the method was immunoSEQ multiplex PCR. The table shows some 300,000 clones, with more than 80% occurring only once. V lost 1 base, J lost 3 bases, and 10 bases stayed unmatched. The CDR3 is 19 amino acids. The V gene's germline CDR1 is SGHAT and CDR2 FQNNGV. The gene calls are TRBV11-2 and TRBJ2-1; TRBD2 matches at 12 bases. The material sequenced was peripheral blood. The receptor's source is a woman between 50 and 59 years old with COVID-19, enrolled during active disease. The CDR3 DNA reads as TGTGCCAGCAGCTTAGCAGGGTCTAGCGGGAGGGGGAACTACAATGAGCAGTTCTTC. It is translated as CASSLAGSSGRGNYNEQFF.